This paragraph reports one T cell receptor beta chain. The antigen it binds to is not known. Per-base qualities were not stored, and no clone one base away is much larger. A single peripheral blood draw of around 120 mL on average was collected from each donor into heparinised tubes. A BD FACSAria II was used to sort naive, central memory, regulatory and stem cell-like memory CD4+ T cells with a panel that included CD45RO, CCR7, CD25, CD127, CD95 and CD27. All sorted populations exceeded 98% purity. Right away, PBMCs were isolated by Lymphoprep density gradient centrifugation and were stained directly, with no culture step. Samples were stained and sorted in pairs, with one healthy donor and one patient per experiment, so that batch effects were minimized. The sample originates from a study of beta chain features in type 1 diabetes (dated by TCRdb to 2016 to 2018). Study-wide context: No differences in mean age, gender distribution, total cell number or subset yield were found between patients and healthy donors. Regulatory and stem cell-like memory subsets were isolated from only 8 patients and 8 healthy donors, whereas naive and central memory subsets came from all 30 or so donors. Across all samples, about 110 million sorted cells were examined, and cell number per subset correlated strongly with RNA yield. In the study, recently diagnosed type 1 diabetes patients and matched healthy donors were compared on the TCRB repertoires of their sorted circulating CD4+ T cell subsets.

The CDR3 numbers 14 residues from cysteine through phenylalanine. Only the CDR3 DNA stays, 42 bases, in frame from base 1. Germline trimming: 3 bases from V, 4 bases from J; junction bases outside gene matches: 4. The germline V gene yields MGHRA for CDR1 and YSYEKL for CDR2. The paper's findings and limits, for the study overall: Because cDNA was sequenced instead of genomic DNA, activated cells with high expression could be over-represented, although the groups did not differ in activation or CD3 levels. Naive, central memory and regulatory TCRB repertoires appeared to be more alike among patients than among healthy donors. Because the HLA sub-analyses included only small numbers of individuals, any influence of HLA type on TCRB rearrangement was left unresolved. PCR might favor shorter templates, but patient and control samples were amplified and corrected together, so any skew would affect both groups equally. At VDJ recombination sites, patients with type 1 diabetes made fewer insertions and deleted more nucleotides, a pattern implying thymic rearrangement abnormalities. In all four CD4+ subsets, TCRB CDR3 length was moderately but significantly shorter in type 1 diabetes patients.

The entire amount of isolated RNA was reverse transcribed using the High Capacity cDNA Reverse Transcription Kit, so the sequenced TCRB transcripts were expressed ones. Naive, central memory and regulatory T cell samples underwent deep immunoSEQ sequencing, averaging about 3.57 million total reads per sample. After sorted cells were lysed in RLT buffer, RNA was extracted with DNase-treated RNeasy Micro or Mini kits, with the choice depending on cell number. Each cell subset was processed separately to prevent cross-contamination, with patient and healthy donor samples processed together. TCRB sequences were amplified from cDNA with the immunoSEQ multiplex PCR, producing 87-bp fragments spanning the CDR3 region. Sequencing of the amplicons was performed on the Illumina HiSeq platform. As for the original processing: Synthetic template baselines were used to correct PCR bias computationally, reads within Hamming distance 2 were collapsed, and singletons that could not be merged were discarded. By aligning reads against IMGT, V, D and J genes, CDR3 length, and insertions or deletions at six rearrangement sites were assigned. Within each subset, clonotype counts were normalized to sorted cell number, and only after that were true diversity and Gini coefficients computed with the tcR R package. The overlap coefficient, calculated on TCRB nucleotide sequences, was used to measure repertoire sharing. As a proxy for the pre-selection repertoire, out-of-frame TCRB sequences from naive cells were analyzed. The table comes from immuneACCESS by way of TCRdb, which keeps in-frame sequences with V and J called. Part of the clones is missing from these tables; in studies checked, under half for an unresolved V gene and the rest for unknown reasons. That table gives V, J and clone size, and the DNA gave D and trimming. Across this sample there are under 300,000 clones, with approximately 11% seen only once. Of the sample, around 0.017% falls within the top ten clones.

The sequence was collected from a man between 25 and 39 years old with type 1 diabetes. Sequencing was performed on naive CD4+ T cells from blood. The cell subset or site label here, explained by the study, means: true naive CD4+ T cells. The sequence joins TRBV4-1 to TRBJ1-2, and 8 junctional nucleotides match TRBD1. The bases are TGCGCCAGCAGCCAGGGGGACAGGTCCTATGGCTACACCTTC. Translated, this is CASSQGDRSYGYTF.